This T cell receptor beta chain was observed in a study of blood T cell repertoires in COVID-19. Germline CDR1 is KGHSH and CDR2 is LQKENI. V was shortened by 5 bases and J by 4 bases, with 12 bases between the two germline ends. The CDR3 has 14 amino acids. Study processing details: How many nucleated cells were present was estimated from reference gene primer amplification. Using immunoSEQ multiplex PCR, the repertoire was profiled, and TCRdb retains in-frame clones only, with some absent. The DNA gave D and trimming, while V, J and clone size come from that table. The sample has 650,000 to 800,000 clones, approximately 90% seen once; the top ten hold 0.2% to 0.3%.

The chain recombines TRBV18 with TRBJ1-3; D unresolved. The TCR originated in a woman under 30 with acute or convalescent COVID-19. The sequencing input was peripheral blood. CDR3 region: CASSSATQGNTIYF. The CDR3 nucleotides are TGTGCCAGCTCATCCGCGACTCAAGGAAACACCATATATTTT. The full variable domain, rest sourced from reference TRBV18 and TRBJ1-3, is NAGVMQNPRHLVRRRGQEARLRCSPMKGHSHVYWYRQLPEEGLKFMVYLQKENIIDESGMPKERFSAEFPKEGPSILRIQQVVRGDSAAYFCASSSATQGNTIYFGEGSWLTVV.